This entry lists 14 T cell receptor beta chains sequenced from one sample in a study of T cell repertoires in cytomegalovirus infection. For these TCRs, the target antigens are not known. Each CDR3 protein is one row after TCRdb ran MiXCR on the reads. Seen here are 650,000 to 850,000 distinct CDR3 sequences, 29% observed once, and the top ten hold less than 15%. The material was cultured CD8+ T cells from PBMCs, obtained from culture after CMV antigen stimulation. The receptors here all came from a human donor in good health (CMV status not recorded). Some clones in this sample may be carry-over from other donors' samples.

This clonotype was found a few times. V is TRBV6-5 and J is TRBJ1-6; D remains ambiguous. With 7 bases removed from V and 8 bases from J, the gap between germline ends came to 18 bases. There are 15 residues in the CDR3. Germline CDR1 MNHEY, CDR2 SVGAGI. The CDR3 sequence is CASTESGPLDSPLHF. The CDR3, as DNA: TGTGCCAGCACCGAGAGCGGGCCGTTGGATTCACCCCTCCACTTT.

The rearrangement joins TRBV10-3 to TRBJ2-1; tentative D call: TRBD2 (5 bases). Trimming left V 1 base short and J 0 bases short, with 7 bases between. This CDR3 is built from 15 residues. Germline CDR1 and CDR2: ENHRY and SYGVKD. CDR3 sequence (DNA): TGTGCCATCAGTGAGTTGGGAGCCTCCTACAATGAGCAGTTCTTC. This sequence encodes CAISELGASYNEQFF.

The chain carries TRBV4-1 and TRBJ1-2, with 8 bases lining up with TRBD1. The CDR3 is made up of 16 amino acids. Germline CDR1 MGHRA, CDR2 YSYEKL. V lost 0 bases to trimming and J lost 4 bases; unmatched junction nucleotides: 7. In nucleotides, the CDR3 is TGCGCCAGCAGCCAAGATGTGGGCAGGGGGCCCTATGGCTACACCTTC. Its translation is CASSQDVGRGPYGYTF.

This clonotype was counted ten times or more. The chain links TRBV7-2 to TRBJ1-1, with TRBD1 as a possible D gene (5 bases). V lost 1 base, J lost 4 bases, and 10 bases lay in between. The CDR3 runs 14 residues. Germline V gene sequence: CDR1 SGHTA, CDR2 FQGNSA. The CDR3 loop reads CASSLGVGATEAFF. Written as DNA, the CDR3 is TGTGCCAGCAGCTTAGGAGTTGGGGCCACTGAAGCTTTCTTT.

For the CDR3, the DNA is TGTGCCAGCAGGACCGGACTGGGGAATTCACCCCTCCACTTT. Translation: CASRTGLGNSPLHF. This sequence joins TRBV27 and TRBJ1-6; D not certain. The CDR3 has 14 residues. From germline, CDR1 is MNHEY and CDR2 SMNVEV (reference sequence). Trimming took off 6 bases at V and 7 bases at J, with 13 bases between the two ends.

The chain joins TRBV2 to TRBJ2-7; D remains ambiguous. V was clipped by 3 bases and J by 5 bases, with 8 bases between them. The CDR3 is 12 residues long. Germline V gene sequence: CDR1 SNHLY, CDR2 FYNNEI. The CDR3 here is CASSDRSHEQYF. Written as DNA, the CDR3 is TGTGCCAGCAGTGACAGGTCCCACGAGCAGTACTTC. Full variable domain (rest looked up from reference TRBV2 and TRBJ2-7): EPEVTQTPSHQVTQMGQEVILRCVPISNHLYFYWYRQILGQKVEFLVSFYNNEISEKSEIFDDQFSVERPDGSNFTLKIRSTKLEDSAMYFCASSDRSHEQYFGPGTRLTVT.

To note about this clonotype: This may come from a read error, since a much larger clone is one base off. The rearrangement links TRBV7-2 to TRBJ1-2; D unclear. This CDR3 region has 15 residues. CDR1 is SGHTA, CDR2 FQGNSA, per germline. The CDR3 loop reads CASSLLKRSNYVYTF. The CDR3 coding sequence is TGTGCCAGCAGCTTATTAAAGAGATCTAACTATGTCTACACCTTC.

The chain joins TRBV10-2 to TRBJ2-3; D is unresolved. Germline V CDR1 and CDR2: WSHSY, SAAADI. V was shortened by 10 bases and J by 6 bases, with 8 bases between the two germline ends. CDR3 length: 10 residues. Here the CDR3 reads CATFVDTQYF. CDR3 coding DNA: TGCGCCACCTTTGTGGATACGCAGTATTTT.

This clonotype showed up many times. The V call is TRBV11-2, the J call TRBJ2-5, with 9 bases that match TRBD1. Germline CDR1 reads SGHAT; CDR2 reads FQNNGV. The length of the CDR3 is 15 residues. V lost 5 bases to trimming and J lost 3 bases; unmatched junction nucleotides: 7. The CDR3, as DNA: TGTGCCAGCAGCAGGGCTGGGACAGGGAAAGAGACCCAGTACTTC. Its protein is CASSRAGTGKETQYF.

Many counts were recorded for this clonotype. This chain connects TRBV19 to TRBJ1-2; TRBD1 is a possible D gene (5 bases). V was clipped by 4 bases and J by 3 bases, with 18 bases between them. The CDR3 spans 16 residues. Germline CDR1 is LNHDA and CDR2 is SQIVND (reference sequence). In DNA, the CDR3 is TGTGCCAGTAGTACCCTTTGGACATGGGACGACTATGGCTACACCTTC. Its translation: CASSTLWTWDDYGYTF.

This clonotype was observed many times. The J gene is TRBJ2-7, the V gene TRBV4-2; either TRBD1 or TRBD2 may supply D (5 bases each). CDR1 is LGHNA, CDR2 YNFKEQ, per germline. This CDR3 is 14 amino acids long. V was clipped by 4 bases and J by 2 bases, with 12 bases between them. As DNA, the CDR3 is TGTGCCAGCAGCCCGAGGGACGGGGCCTACGAGCAGTACTTC. Residues: CASSPRDGAYEQYF.

CDR3 amino acids: CASSQDHGLGSYNEQFF. The CDR3 DNA reads TGCGCCAGCAGCCAAGATCACGGACTCGGCTCCTACAATGAGCAGTTCTTC. This chain connects TRBV4-1 to TRBJ2-1, with a tentative D call TRBD2 (5 bases). The V gene lost 0 bases and the J gene lost 0 bases, with 12 bases spanning the gap. Germline values: CDR1 MGHRA, CDR2 YSYEKL. The CDR3 is 17 amino acids.

The gene calls are TRBV12-3 or TRBV12-4 and TRBJ2-5, with TRBD2 identical over 12 bases. The CDR3 sequence is 16 residues long. The V gene end was trimmed by 4 bases and the J gene end by 1 base; junction bases not matched to a gene: 4. Here the CDR3 DNA reads TGTGCCAGCAGTTGGGCGACTAGCGGGAGCCAAGAGACCCAGTACTTC. This codes for CASSWATSGSQETQYF.

The chain couples TRBV20-1 to TRBJ2-3, with 10 bases lining up with TRBD2. The CDR3 spans 15 residues. Germline CDR1 reads DFQATT; CDR2 reads SNEGSKA (reference sequence). With 5 bases clipped from V and 7 bases from J, the junction kept 12 bases outside the gene matches. The CDR3 DNA is TGCAGTGCTGGGTTTAGCGGGGGGAGCTACTATACGCAGTATTTT. Amino acids: CSAGFSGGSYYTQYF.